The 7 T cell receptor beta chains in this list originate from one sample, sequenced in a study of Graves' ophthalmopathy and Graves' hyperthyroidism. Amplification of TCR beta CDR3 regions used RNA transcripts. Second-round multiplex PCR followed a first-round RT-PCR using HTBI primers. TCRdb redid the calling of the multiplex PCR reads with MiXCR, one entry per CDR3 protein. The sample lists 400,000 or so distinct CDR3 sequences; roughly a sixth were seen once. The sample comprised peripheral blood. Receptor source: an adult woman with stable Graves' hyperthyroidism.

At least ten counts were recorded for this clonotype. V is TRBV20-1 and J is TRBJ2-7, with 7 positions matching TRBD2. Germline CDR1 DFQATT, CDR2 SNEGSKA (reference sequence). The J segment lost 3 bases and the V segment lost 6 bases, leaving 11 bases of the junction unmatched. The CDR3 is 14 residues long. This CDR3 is CSAPSGEGIYEQYF. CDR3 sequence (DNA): TGCAGTGCGCCCTCGGGGGAGGGCATCTACGAGCAGTACTTC.

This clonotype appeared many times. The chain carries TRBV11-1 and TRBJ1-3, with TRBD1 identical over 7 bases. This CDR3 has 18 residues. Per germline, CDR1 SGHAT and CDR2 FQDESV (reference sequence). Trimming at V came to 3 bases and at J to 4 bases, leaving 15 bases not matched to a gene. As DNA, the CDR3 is TGTGCCAGCAGCTTCCCCCGGACAGGCGGGACCTCCGGAAACACCATATATTTT. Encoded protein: CASSFPRTGGTSGNTIYF.

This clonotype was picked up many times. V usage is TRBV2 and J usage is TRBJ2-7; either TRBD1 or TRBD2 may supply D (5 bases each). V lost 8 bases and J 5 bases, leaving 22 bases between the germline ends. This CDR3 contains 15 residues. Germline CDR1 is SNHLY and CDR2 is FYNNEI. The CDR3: CASGLEGERGNEQYF. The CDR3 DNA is TGTGCCAGCGGCCTCGAGGGAGAAAGGGGAAACGAGCAGTACTTC.

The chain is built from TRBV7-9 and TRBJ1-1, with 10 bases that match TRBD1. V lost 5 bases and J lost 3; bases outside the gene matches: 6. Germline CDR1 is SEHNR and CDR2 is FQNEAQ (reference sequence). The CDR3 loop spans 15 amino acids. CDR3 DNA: TGTGCCAGCAGCACGTTGGACAGGGGGTACACTGAAGCTTTCTTT. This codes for CASSTLDRGYTEAFF.

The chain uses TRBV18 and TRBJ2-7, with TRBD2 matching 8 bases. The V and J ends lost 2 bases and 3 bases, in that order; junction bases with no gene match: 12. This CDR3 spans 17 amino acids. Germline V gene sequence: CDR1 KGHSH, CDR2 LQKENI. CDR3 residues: CASSPSRAGTSLYEQYF. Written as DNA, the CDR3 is TGTGCCAGCTCACCATCTAGGGCCGGGACTAGTCTCTACGAGCAGTACTTC.

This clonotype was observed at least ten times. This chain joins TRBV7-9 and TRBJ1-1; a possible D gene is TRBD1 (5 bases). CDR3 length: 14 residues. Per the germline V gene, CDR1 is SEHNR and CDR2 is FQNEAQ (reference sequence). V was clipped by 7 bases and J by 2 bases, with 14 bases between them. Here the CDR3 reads CASTPGLLNTEAFF. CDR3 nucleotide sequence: TGTGCCAGCACGCCGGGACTATTAAACACTGAAGCTTTCTTT.

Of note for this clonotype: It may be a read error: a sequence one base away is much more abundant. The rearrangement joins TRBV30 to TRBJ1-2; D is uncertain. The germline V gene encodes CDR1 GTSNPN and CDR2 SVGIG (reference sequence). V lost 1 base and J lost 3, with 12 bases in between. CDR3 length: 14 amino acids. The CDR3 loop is CAWSGVRNHYGYTF. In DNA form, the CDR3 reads TGTGCCTGGAGTGGGGTCAGAAACCACTATGGCTACACCTTC. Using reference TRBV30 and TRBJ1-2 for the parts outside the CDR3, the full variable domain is SQTIHQWPATLVQPVGSPLSLECTVEGTSNPNLYWYRQAAGRGLQLLFYSVGIGQISSEVPQNLSASRPQDRQFILSSKKLLLSDSGFYLCAWSGVRNHYGYTFGSGTRLTVV.